This TCR beta chain was recovered during a study of cytomegalovirus exposure and HLA in healthy donors. Amplification used 60 Vbeta primers and 13 Jbeta primers. The table came from immunoSEQ multiplex PCR; TCRdb's copy has only in-frame clones and leaves some out. The repertoire includes 95,000 to 110,000 clones, roughly 77% of them detected once, and 9% to 12% sits in the top ten. Study-wide results and limits: Later analysis identified several of the most significant clusters that appeared linked to common viral pathogens. Apart from CMV serostatus, no immune exposure information was available. TRBV6-2, TRBV6-3 and other indistinguishable V segments were excluded. The study recorded about 150 TCR beta chains that were cytomegalovirus-associated.

Comments on this clone: Its matching antigen is unknown.

J lost 4 bases, V lost 3 bases, and 4 bases had no gene match. Per germline, CDR1 SGHTA and CDR2 FQGNSA. The CDR3 spans 14 residues. The sequence came from a woman aged 18-30 years in good health and CMV-seropositive. Sequenced: PBMCs. The chain joins TRBV7-2 to TRBJ1-2; 8 positions match TRBD1. CDR3 coding DNA: TGTGCCAGCAGCTTGACCGGGACAGGCTATGGCTACACCTTC. It translates to CASSLTGTGYGYTF.